A single T cell receptor beta chain is shown here with its context. Antigen specificity is unknown. V lost 2 bases and J lost 3, with 10 bases in between. From germline, CDR1 is SGHVS and CDR2 FNYEAQ. The CDR3 is 15 residues long. These data come from a study of cytotoxic CD8 clonotypes in ibrutinib-treated CLL. Study information: The samples contained 260,000 or so productive templates on average. They also contained an average of roughly 99,000 productive rearrangements.

Investigators sought sequencing depths of between 1 in 200,000 and 1 in 1 million T cells. Repertoires were generated with immunoSEQ multiplex PCR, while TCRdb's copy carries only in-frame clones and drops some. Among 150,000 or so clones, about 88% were seen once, and the ten largest hold around 2.7%. Study findings and constraints: Whereas clonality rose at ibrutinib response, it declined toward baseline at progression. Contraction or stability on treatment was seen for public clonotypes, which were uncommon.

The input for sequencing was PBMCs, taken at disease progression, from a patient treated with ibrutinib. The source of this sequence is a human donor with chronic lymphocytic leukemia. The chain joins TRBV7-6 to TRBJ2-2; the D gene is possibly TRBD2 (5 bases). The CDR3 DNA reads as TGTGCCAGCAGCTTAACTCCGGGATACACCGGGGAGCTGTTTTTT. This sequence encodes CASSLTPGYTGELFF.